These 17 T cell receptor beta chains came from one sample sequenced in a study of post-analysis software for immune sequencing data. What these receptors recognize is not known. Findings and caveats of the study: Higher frequency in patients than in controls was seen for roughly 5 TRBV segments, with TRBV5-6, TRBV5-1 and TRBV20-1 among them.

Unique molecular identifiers tagged the TCR beta cDNA libraries. TCRdb ran MiXCR on the PCR reads and lists one entry per CDR3 protein. Counted here are approximately 730,000 distinct CDR3 sequences, around 42% occurring once; the ten biggest clones make up approximately 4.4%. The source material was blood. All receptors come from a girl between 5 and 17 years old with multiple sclerosis.

Remarks on this clonotype: A junction boundary mismatches the germline segment, possibly from a read error. The chain joins TRBV12-3 or TRBV12-4 to TRBJ2-3, with a weak D call TRBD2 (5 bases). The CDR3 loop spans 12 amino acids. The CDR3 loop is CASSRDADMQYF. DNA of the CDR3: TGTGCCAGCAGTCGGGATGCAGATATGCAGTATTTT.

This sequence joins TRBV7-9 and TRBJ2-1, with 10 positions matching TRBD2. CDR3 length: 17 residues. CDR1 is SEHNR and CDR2 is FQNEAQ in the germline V gene (reference sequence). J lost 4 bases, V lost 6 bases, and 12 bases had no gene match. In DNA form, the CDR3 reads TGTGCCAGCAGTTCCCCCGGACTAGCGGAGTCTTACAATGAGCAGTTCTTC. This encodes CASSSPGLAESYNEQFF.

The rearrangement links TRBV10-3 to TRBJ2-1; tentative D call: TRBD2 (5 bases). The CDR3 is made up of 16 amino acids. The V and J ends lost 0 bases and 5 bases respectively, with 14 bases between them. CDR1 ENHRY and CDR2 SYGVKD come from the germline V gene. In nucleotides, the CDR3 is TGTGCCATCAGTGAGTCAGCGGCAACACTTGACAATGAGCAGTTCTTC. The encoded protein is CAISESAATLDNEQFF.

This clonotype has just a few counts. DNA for the CDR3: TGTGCCAGCAGCGTAGAGGCTAGCGGGAGAGTTGACCAAGAGACCCAGTACTTC. It yields the protein CASSVEASGRVDQETQYF. V is TRBV9 and J is TRBJ2-5; 10 bases map to TRBD2. The CDR3 covers 18 residues. V lost 0 bases to trimming and J lost 0 bases; unmatched junction nucleotides: 8. Germline V gene lookup returns CDR1 SGDLS and CDR2 YYNGEE.

V is TRBV27 and J is TRBJ1-2; D is perhaps TRBD1 (6 bases). The germline V and J ends were trimmed by 5 bases and 4 bases, with 17 bases remaining between them. There are 15 residues in the CDR3. Germline CDR1 reads MNHEY; CDR2 reads SMNVEV (reference sequence). DNA for the CDR3: TGTGCCAGCAGTCCTCAACAGGGCCCCCTCTATGGCTACACCTTC. Translating gives CASSPQQGPLYGYTF.

V usage is TRBV20-1 and J usage is TRBJ2-5; tentative D call: TRBD1 (5 bases). Deletions cut 5 bases from V and 3 bases from J, with 13 bases between. CDR3 length equals 13 residues. Per germline, CDR1 DFQATT and CDR2 SNEGSKA (reference sequence). The CDR3 loop reads CSALGQYKETQYF. The CDR3 nucleotides read TGCAGTGCTTTGGGGCAGTACAAAGAGACCCAGTACTTC.

The chain joins TRBV4-1 to TRBJ2-5, with TRBD2 matching 10 bases. This CDR3 is 16 amino acids long. Losses at the gene ends were 1 base for V and 5 bases for J; bases not matched to a gene: 7. CDR1 is MGHRA, CDR2 YSYEKL, per germline. In DNA form, the CDR3 reads TGCGCCAGCAGCCAAGGAGAAGCGGGAGGGTTGGAGACCCAGTACTTC. Translation: CASSQGEAGGLETQYF.

The rearrangement links TRBV4-3 to TRBJ2-7; possible D gene TRBD2, 7 bases. The CDR3 has 16 residues. V lost 0 bases and J lost 6, with 18 bases in between. Germline V gives CDR1 LGHNA, CDR2 YSLEER. CDR3 sequence reads: CASSQEWGGLKVEQYF. DNA for the CDR3: TGCGCCAGCAGCCAAGAGTGGGGGGGGCTTAAGGTCGAGCAGTACTTC.

The V gene is TRBV2, the J gene TRBJ2-7; the match to TRBD2 covers 13 bases. CDR1 is SNHLY and CDR2 is FYNNEI in the germline V gene. There are 15 residues in the CDR3. V dropped 7 bases and J dropped 3; count of bases not matched to a gene: 6. Here the CDR3 reads CASKSGTSGIYEQYF. Written as DNA, the CDR3 is TGTGCCAGCAAATCCGGGACTAGCGGGATCTACGAGCAGTACTTC.

In this sample, this clonotype turned up a few times. CDR3 coding DNA: TGTGCCAGCAGCGCGCGCGGGAGTTCGGAGACCCAGTACTTC. Amino acids: CASSARGSSETQYF. The chain links TRBV7-8 to TRBJ2-5, with 7 positions matching TRBD2. CDR3 length equals 14 residues. CDR1 SGHVS and CDR2 FQNEAQ come from the germline V gene. The J segment lost 5 bases and the V segment lost 5 bases, leaving 8 bases of the junction unmatched. The full variable domain, in which reference TRBV7-8 and TRBJ2-5 provide the parts outside the CDR3, is GAGVSQSPRYKVAKRGQDVALRCDPISGHVSLFWYQQALGQGPEFLTYFQNEAQLDKSGLPSDRFFAERPEGSVSTLKIQRTQQEDSAVYLCASSARGSSETQYFGPGTRLLVL.

The chain carries TRBV25-1 and TRBJ2-7; D remains unclear. The DNA end lines up better with TRBJ2-5; the J call may be wrong. Per germline, CDR1 MGHDK and CDR2 SYGVNS. CDR3 length equals 11 residues. This CDR3 is CASRREETQYF. The CDR3 DNA reads as TGTGCCAGCCGCCGGGAAGAGACCCAGTACTTC.

The chain combines TRBV27 with TRBJ2-1, with D possibly TRBD1 on 6 matching bases. Germline assignment: CDR1 MNHEY and CDR2 SMNVEV (reference sequence). The CDR3 extends over 15 amino acids. V shed 3 bases and J shed 1 base, with 10 bases lying between them. The CDR3 is CASSFVGTSYNEQFF. The CDR3 DNA reads as TGTGCCAGCAGTTTTGTCGGGACATCCTACAATGAGCAGTTCTTC.

The rearrangement uses TRBV12-3 or TRBV12-4 and TRBJ2-6; no firm D call. The CDR3 is 16 residues long. The V gene lost 3 bases and the J gene lost 2 bases, with 11 bases spanning the gap. Here the CDR3 reads CASSLSPLAGANVLTF. The CDR3 region has the DNA TGTGCCAGCAGTTTGAGTCCCCTCGCTGGGGCCAACGTCCTGACTTTC.

This chain uses TRBV7-2 with TRBJ2-5, with TRBD2 matching over 11 bases. The J call could be wrong; TRBJ2-7 is a better fit for the DNA end. The V gene's germline CDR1 is SGHTA and CDR2 FQGNSA. This CDR3 region has 16 residues. CDR3 sequence reads: CASSPGTSGRGHEQYF. The DNA of the CDR3 is TGTGCCAGCAGCCCCGGGACTAGCGGAAGAGGCCACGAGCAGTACTTC.

Of note for this clonotype: The germline gene is not matched at one end of the junction; a read error may be the cause. The V gene is TRBV7-9, the J gene TRBJ2-1, with 10 bases that match TRBD2. Germline assignment: CDR1 SEHNR and CDR2 FQNEAQ (reference sequence). The CDR3 is 16 amino acids. The CDR3 is CASNLRASGSFAEQFF. The CDR3, as DNA: TGTGCCAGCAACTTAAGGGCTAGCGGGAGTTTCGCTGAGCAGTTCTTC.

This chain connects TRBV7-9 to TRBJ2-7; D is undetermined. Germline CDR1 SEHNR, CDR2 FQNEAQ (reference sequence). This CDR3 contains 14 residues. Deletions cut 7 bases from V and 2 bases from J, with 15 bases between. CDR3 DNA sequence: TGTGCCAGCACCCCTCCCCTAGGACCCTACGAGCAGTACTTC. Amino acid sequence: CASTPPLGPYEQYF. The complete variable domain, with remaining parts taken from reference TRBV7-9 and TRBJ2-7, reads DTGVSQNPRHKITKRGQNVTFRCDPISEHNRLYWYRQTLGQGPEFLTYFQNEAQLEKSRLLSDRFSAERPKGSFSTLEIQRTEQGDSAMYLCASTPPLGPYEQYFGPGTRLTVT.

The CDR3 loop is CASSHPGLAGEPSYEQYF. DNA of the CDR3: TGTGCCAGCAGCCATCCCGGACTAGCGGGAGAACCCTCCTACGAGCAGTACTTC. V and J are TRBV4-2 and TRBJ2-7; 13 bases match TRBD2. Trimming took 3 bases from V and 0 from J; bases not matched to a gene: 8. Germline V lookup: CDR1 LGHNA, CDR2 YNFKEQ. The CDR3 covers 18 residues.